A few counts support the clone carrying this TCR beta chain. Its specificity is not known. The researchers produced TCR beta cDNA from around 0.5 ug total RNA with a constant-region primer. Library construction for TCR beta comprised three nested multiplex PCR rounds performed with slightly modified ARM-PCR. TRBV1-TRBV30 forward primers and a C-beta reverse primer were used in the first two PCR rounds, which each ran for around 11 cycles. TCRdb passed the multiplex PCR reads through MiXCR, listing each CDR3 protein once. Among just over 300,000 distinct CDR3 sequences listed, about 50% were seen once. It was unsorted whole blood that yielded blood RNA, and germline DNA was also extracted. The sample originates from a study of tumor-infiltrating lymphocytes in primary liver carcinoma. About the research overall: Samples produced roughly 3.5 to 7.13 million productive TCRbeta reads, comparable across tissue types. The study's findings and limits: The study found tumor-adjacent and tumor-blood pairs overlapped less than tumor region pairs.

V lost 7 bases and J 3 bases, leaving 10 bases between the germline ends. Germline-derived CDR1 and CDR2 are SGHDT and YYEEEE. The CDR3 is 12 amino acids. J is TRBJ1-1 and V is TRBV5-6; D unclear. This TCR came from a woman in her thirties with primary liver carcinoma and hepatitis B virus infection. The sequenced sample consisted of peripheral blood. The CDR3 spells CASGREDTEAFF. The DNA of the CDR3 is TGTGCCAGCGGGCGTGAGGACACTGAAGCTTTCTTT.